The entry that follows covers one TCR beta chain sequence. Antigen unknown. This entry belongs to a study of PD-L1 blockade in urothelial cancer. Study in general: Male patients with bladder-origin urothelial cancer numbered about 90% of the roughly 30. Prior chemotherapy ranged from 0 to 3 regimens per patient.

CDR1 and CDR2 (germline): SGHKS, YYEKEE (reference sequence). The CDR3 covers 14 residues. The ends were cut back, 3 bases at V and 7 bases at J, with 14 bases in the middle. The data were produced by immunoSEQ multiplex PCR, yet TCRdb's version contains in-frame clones alone and is incomplete. The sample consists of 50,000 or so clones, about 80% of them appearing once. Regarding the study as a whole: Patients with below-median pretreatment blood clonality survived longer.

Indicated time point: pretreatment peripheral blood. Sequencing was performed on PBMCs, taken around atezolizumab (anti-PD-L1) treatment. This sequence joins TRBV5-5 and TRBJ2-1; TRBD1 might be the D (5 bases). The clonotype comes from a man in his forties or fifties with urothelial cancer. CDR3 in DNA: TGTGCCAGCAGCTACCAGACAGTCTCGAATGAGCAGTTCTTC. Its translation is CASSYQTVSNEQFF. Full variable domain (remainder filled in from reference TRBV5-5 and TRBJ2-1): DAGVTQSPTHLIKTRGQQVTLRCSPISGHKSVSWYQQVLGQGPQFIFQYYEKEERGRGNFPDRFSARQFPNYSSELNVNALLLGDSALYLCASSYQTVSNEQFFGPGTRLTVL.